This T cell receptor beta chain emerged from a study of blood T cell repertoires in COVID-19. Study summary: From the United States, Italy and Spain came samples of acute and convalescent COVID-19.

Germline V gene data show CDR1 as MDHEN and CDR2 as SYDVKM. The length of the CDR3 is 15 residues. V lost 2 bases, J lost 6 bases, and 14 bases lay in between. Original handling: Estimation of nucleated cell counts was performed using reference gene primer amplification. Sequenced by immunoSEQ multiplex PCR; TCRdb stores in-frame clones only, minus some. Clonal size and the V and J genes are those of that table, whereas D and trimming came from the DNA. Seen here are about 180,000 clones, approximately 86% observed once, and the top ten hold less than 3.5%. Sequencing was carried out using peripheral blood. The chain has TRBV28 and TRBJ1-5, with D possibly matching TRBD1 (6 bases). This sequence originates from a woman between 25 and 40 years old with active or convalescent COVID-19. The CDR3 nucleotides are TGTGCCAGCAGTTTACTGACGGGAGGGGGTCAGCCCCAGCATTTT. It yields the protein CASSLLTGGGQPQHF.